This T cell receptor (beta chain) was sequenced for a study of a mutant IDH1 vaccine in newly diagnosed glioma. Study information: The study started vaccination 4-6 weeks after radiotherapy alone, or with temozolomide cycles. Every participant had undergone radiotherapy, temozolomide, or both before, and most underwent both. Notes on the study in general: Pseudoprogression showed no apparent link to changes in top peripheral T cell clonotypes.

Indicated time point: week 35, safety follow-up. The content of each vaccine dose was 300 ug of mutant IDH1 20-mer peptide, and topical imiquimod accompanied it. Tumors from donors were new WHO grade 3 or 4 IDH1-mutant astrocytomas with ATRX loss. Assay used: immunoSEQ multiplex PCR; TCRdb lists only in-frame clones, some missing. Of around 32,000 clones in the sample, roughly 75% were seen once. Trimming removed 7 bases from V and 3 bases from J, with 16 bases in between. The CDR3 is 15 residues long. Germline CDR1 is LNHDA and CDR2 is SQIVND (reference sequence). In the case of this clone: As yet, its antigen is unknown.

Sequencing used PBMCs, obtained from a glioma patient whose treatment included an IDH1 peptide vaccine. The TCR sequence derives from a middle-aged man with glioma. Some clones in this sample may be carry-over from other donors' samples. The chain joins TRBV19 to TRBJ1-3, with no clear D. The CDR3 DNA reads TGTGCCAGTACCCACGTGTCAGGCGTTGGAAACACCATATATTTT. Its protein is CASTHVSGVGNTIYF. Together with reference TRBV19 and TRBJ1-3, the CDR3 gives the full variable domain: DGGITQSPKYLFRKEGQNVTLSCEQNLNHDAMYWYRQDPGQGLRLIYYSQIVNDFQKGDIAEGYSVSREKKESFPLTVTSAQKNPTAFYLCASTHVSGVGNTIYFGEGSWLTVV.